These T cell receptor beta chains were read from a single sample in a study of cytomegalovirus exposure and HLA in healthy donors. Sequencing used immunoSEQ multiplex PCR; TCRdb keeps in-frame clones, though not all of them. In the table there are 90,000 to 120,000 clones, roughly four fifths of which are singletons. Sequencing was done on a sample of PBMCs. The source of these receptors is a male donor in good health and CMV-seropositive. The CDR3 runs from the conserved cysteine through the conserved F or W. The D gene is left open where the match is weak. Only some rows state a clone size, as once, few, many or a class for expanded clones.

d_call: -; v_call: TRBV14; j_call: TRBJ2-7; clone_size: -; cdr3_aa: CASNAIAGPYEQYF; cdr3_nt: TGTGCCAGCAACGCAATCGCGGGGCCCTACGAGCAGTACTTC
d_call: -; v_call: TRBV11-3; j_call: TRBJ1-2; clone_size: once; cdr3_aa: CASSLSSWGYTF; cdr3_nt: TGTGCCAGCAGCTTAAGTAGTTGGGGCTACACCTTC
d_call: -; v_call: TRBV4-1; j_call: TRBJ1-4; clone_size: few; cdr3_aa: CASSQDRGRTRVF; cdr3_nt: TGCGCCAGCAGCCAAGATCGCGGGCGTACTAGGGTTTTT
d_call: TRBD1; v_call: TRBV6-6; j_call: TRBJ2-7; clone_size: -; cdr3_aa: CASSRRTGRLYEQYF; cdr3_nt: TGTGCCAGCAGCCGCCGGACAGGACGCTTATACGAGCAGTACTTC
d_call: -; v_call: TRBV7-9; j_call: TRBJ1-4; clone_size: -; cdr3_aa: CASSQLGLARGKLFF; cdr3_nt: TGTGCCAGCAGCCAACTCGGACTAGCTAGGGGAAAACTGTTTTTT
d_call: -; v_call: TRBV5-8; j_call: TRBJ2-4; clone_size: -; cdr3_aa: CASSLLLGFLAKNIQYF; cdr3_nt: TGTGCCAGCAGCTTGCTTCTCGGTTTCCTAGCCAAAAACATTCAGTACTTC
d_call: -; v_call: TRBV28; j_call: TRBJ2-7; clone_size: -; cdr3_aa: CASSFLAGKENEQYF; cdr3_nt: TGTGCCAGCAGTTTCCTGGCAGGGAAGGAGAACGAGCAGTACTTC
d_call: -; v_call: TRBV7-6; j_call: TRBJ1-1; clone_size: -; cdr3_aa: CASRAGGITEAFF; cdr3_nt: TGTGCCAGCAGGGCCGGGGGAATCACTGAAGCTTTCTTT
d_call: TRBD2; v_call: TRBV7-2; j_call: TRBJ2-1; clone_size: -; cdr3_aa: CASSLGLAGGSKFF; cdr3_nt: TGTGCCAGCAGCTTAGGTCTAGCGGGGGGCTCGAAGTTCTTC
d_call: TRBD1; v_call: TRBV19; j_call: TRBJ2-2; clone_size: -; cdr3_aa: CASNVRTGNTGELFF; cdr3_nt: TGTGCCAGTAACGTTAGGACAGGCAACACCGGGGAGCTGTTTTTT